Listed below are T cell receptor beta chains from one sample, sequenced in a study of blood T cell repertoires in COVID-19. Method: immunoSEQ multiplex PCR; TCRdb's copy keeps in-frame clones and lacks some. Among 200,000 or so clones, 84% were seen once, and the ten largest hold more than 9%. The material sequenced was peripheral blood. These receptors all come from a woman older than 75 with COVID-19, enrolled during active disease. CDR3s include the opening cysteine and the closing phenylalanine or tryptophan. Fields, in order: V gene, J gene, clone size, D gene, CDR3 DNA, CDR3 protein. A D gene is named only where the DNA matches it firmly. Clone sizes are given selectively: once, few, many, or a class where the clone is expanded.

TRBV19	TRBJ1-4	-	-	TGTGCCAGTAGTATATCGGGGGGTTTGGGTGAAAAACTGTTTTTT	CASSISGGLGEKLFF
TRBV29-1	TRBJ2-4	-	-	TGCAGCGTTGTCCCGGACAACCTAGCCAAAAACATTCAGTACTTC	CSVVPDNLAKNIQYF
TRBV27	TRBJ1-4	-	-	TGTGCCAGCAGCCGAGGGTTGTGGGGGAGGGCTAATGAAAAACTGTTTTTT	CASSRGLWGRANEKLFF
TRBV6-6	TRBJ1-2	-	TRBD1	TGTGCCAGCAGTCCCCGGGACAGGGGAGGGGGTAGCTATGGCTACACCTTC	CASSPRDRGGGSYGYTF
TRBV28	TRBJ1-5	-	TRBD1	TGTGCCAGCAGTAGATACCAAGGGGGCGCCAATCAGCCCCAGCATTTT	CASSRYQGGANQPQHF
TRBV18	TRBJ2-1	-	-	TGTGCCAGCTCACCAGGGGCCAATGAGCAGTTCTTC	CASSPGANEQFF
TRBV11-3	TRBJ2-1	-	-	TGTGCCAGCAGCTTAGATGGGGCGAGGAGCTCCTACAATGAGCAGTTCTTC	CASSLDGARSSYNEQFF
TRBV5-4	TRBJ2-3	-	-	TGTGCCAGCAGCTTACAAAGGACTAGCACAGATACGCAGTATTTT	CASSLQRTSTDTQYF
TRBV7-2	TRBJ2-5	-	TRBD2	TGTGCCAGCAGCTTAGTGGGGACTAGCGGGGGGGCCGGGTTGTACTTC	CASSLVGTSGGAGLYF
TRBV10-3	TRBJ1-6	-	TRBD1	TGTGCCATCAGTGCTGACAGGGCAAATTCACCCCTCCACTTT	CAISADRANSPLHF
TRBV6-5	TRBJ2-2	-	-	TGTGCCAGCAGTTACGCCAAAAAAGGGGTGGCGGGGGAGCTGTTTTTT	CASSYAKKGVAGELFF
TRBV25-1	TRBJ1-2	-	TRBD1	TGTGCCAGCAGTGCATCGGGGACAGGGGCTAACTATGGCTACACCTTC	CASSASGTGANYGYTF
TRBV5-4	TRBJ2-1	-	-	TGTGCCAGCAGCTTGTCTACCCCTTCCTACAATGAGCAGTTCTTC	CASSLSTPSYNEQFF
TRBV28	TRBJ1-2	-	TRBD1	TGTGCCAGCAGTCTGGTCCTAGCAGGGGGCGCTGGGTATGGCTACACCTTC	CASSLVLAGGAGYGYTF
TRBV7-9	TRBJ1-2	-	-	TGTGCCAGCAGCTTAGATATAATGGGCTACACCTTC	CASSLDIMGYTF
TRBV6-2/TRBV6-3	TRBJ1-5	-	-	TGTGCCAGCAGTTACCAGCGATTGTCAGGGGCAGGGTGGAGCAATCAGCCCCAGCATTTT	CASSYQRLSGAGWSNQPQHF
TRBV30	TRBJ2-7	-	TRBD1	TGTGCCTGGAGTGCAAGGACAGGCCCCTACGAGCAGTACTTC	CAWSARTGPYEQYF
TRBV7-6	TRBJ1-3	once	-	TGTGCCAGCAGCCAAGGACAGTATTCTGGAAACACCATATATTTT	CASSQGQYSGNTIYF
TRBV29-1	TRBJ1-3	once	-	TGCAGCGTTGAGGAGGTCCCCGGGCAATCTGGAAACACCATATATTTT	CSVEEVPGQSGNTIYF
TRBV6-6	TRBJ1-1	-	TRBD1	TGTGCCAGCACTGTAACAGGGGCTCACACTGAAGCTTTCTTT	CASTVTGAHTEAFF
TRBV3-1/TRBV3-2	TRBJ2-5	-	TRBD1	TGTGCCAGCAGCCGAAGGGACAGGGAAGAGACCCAGTACTTC	CASSRRDREETQYF
TRBV5-1	TRBJ2-1	-	TRBD2	TGCGCCAGCAGCCAGGTCCCTAGCGGGGTAGGCAATGAGCAGTTCTTC	CASSQVPSGVGNEQFF
TRBV5-1	TRBJ1-2	-	TRBD1	TGCGCCAGCAGCCCCCGGGACAGGGAATATGGCTACACCTTC	CASSPRDREYGYTF
TRBV28	TRBJ1-2	-	TRBD1	TGTGCCAGCAGTCTCGGACAGGAAAGGAGAGGGGGCTACACCTTC	CASSLGQERRGGYTF
TRBV6-6	TRBJ2-1	once	-	TGTACCTCGGGGGAGGCCTACAATGAGCAGTTCTTC	CTSGEAYNEQFF
TRBV7-3	TRBJ1-1	-	-	TGTGCCAGCAGCCGGTCGGGAGATACCAGGGAAACGGCTTTCTTT	CASSRSGDTRETAFF
TRBV5-4	TRBJ2-3	-	TRBD2	TGTGCCAGCAGCCAATCCGGGACTAGCGGGCCTAATACGCAGTATTTT	CASSQSGTSGPNTQYF
TRBV28	TRBJ2-7	-	-	TGTGCCAGCAGTTTGGCCAGCAGGGGAGTCTACGAGCAGTACTTC	CASSLASRGVYEQYF
TRBV30	TRBJ2-7	few	TRBD2	TGTGCCTGGAGCGCAGGACTAGCGGGCCAGGAGCAGTACTTC	CAWSAGLAGQEQYF
TRBV30	TRBJ2-6	-	-	TGTGCCTGGAGGGGTAAACAGGGCCTCTCTGGGGCCAACGTCCTGACTTTC	CAWRGKQGLSGANVLTF
TRBV5-5	TRBJ1-3	-	TRBD1	TGTGCCAGCAGCTTGGTGACAGGGGGTGACACCATATATTTT	CASSLVTGGDTIYF
TRBV7-9	TRBJ1-1	-	-	TGTGCCAGCAGCTTGGGCGCCGGAAACACTGAAGCTTTCTTT	CASSLGAGNTEAFF
TRBV29-1	TRBJ2-3	-	-	TGCAGCGTTGGCCAGGCCACAGATACGCAGTATTTT	CSVGQATDTQYF
TRBV5-1	TRBJ2-5	-	-	TGCGCCAGCAGCCAGGAGACTAGGAGAGAGACCCAGTACTTC	CASSQETRRETQYF
TRBV7-2	TRBJ2-1	few	TRBD1	TGTGCCAGCAGCTTGACAGGGGGTCACGGCAATGAGCAGTTCTTC	CASSLTGGHGNEQFF
TRBV2	TRBJ1-1	once	-	TGTGCCACCACCCGAGGATCGTTGTTAGCTTTCTTT	CATTRGSLLAFF
TRBV29-1	TRBJ1-1	-	-	TGCAGCGTTTGGAGAGTGAACACTGAAGCTTTCTTT	CSVWRVNTEAFF
TRBV5-1	TRBJ2-1	few	-	TGCGCCAGCAGCTTGGGAGACAGCTACAATGAGCAGTTCTTC	CASSLGDSYNEQFF
TRBV7-6	TRBJ2-3	once	TRBD2	TGTGCCAGCAGCTTATCTAGCGGAAATTCGTTTAGCACAGATACGCAGTATTTT	CASSLSSGNSFSTDTQYF
TRBV5-4	TRBJ1-2	-	-	TGTGCCAGCAGCCCACTCCGGGGGAAGGAGGGCTACACCTTC	CASSPLRGKEGYTF
TRBV18	TRBJ1-3	-	-	TGTGCCAGCTCACCAGGGCAGAGCTCTGGAAACACCATATATTTT	CASSPGQSSGNTIYF
TRBV28	TRBJ1-6	-	TRBD1	TGTGCCAGCAGTTTAGGGACAGGGAAAGAACCCCTCCACTTT	CASSLGTGKEPLHF